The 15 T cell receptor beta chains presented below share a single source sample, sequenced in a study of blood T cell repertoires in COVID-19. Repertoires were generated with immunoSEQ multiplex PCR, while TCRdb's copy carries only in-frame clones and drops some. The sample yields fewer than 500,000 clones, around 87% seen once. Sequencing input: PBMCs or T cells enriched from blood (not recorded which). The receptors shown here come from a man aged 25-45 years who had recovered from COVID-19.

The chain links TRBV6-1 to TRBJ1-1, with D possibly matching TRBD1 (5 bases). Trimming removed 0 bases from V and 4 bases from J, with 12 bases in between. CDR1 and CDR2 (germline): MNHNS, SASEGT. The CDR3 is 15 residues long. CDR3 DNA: TGTGCCAGCAGTGAAGCTGCGGGGAGGGGCACTGAAGCTTTCTTT. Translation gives CASSEAAGRGTEAFF.

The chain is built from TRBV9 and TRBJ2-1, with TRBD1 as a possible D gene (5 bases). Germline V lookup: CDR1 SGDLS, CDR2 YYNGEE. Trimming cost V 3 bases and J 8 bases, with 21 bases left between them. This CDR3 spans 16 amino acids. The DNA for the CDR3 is TGTGCCAGCAGCGCTTTACCAGGGTTTGATACCGATGAGCAGTTCTTC. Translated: CASSALPGFDTDEQFF.

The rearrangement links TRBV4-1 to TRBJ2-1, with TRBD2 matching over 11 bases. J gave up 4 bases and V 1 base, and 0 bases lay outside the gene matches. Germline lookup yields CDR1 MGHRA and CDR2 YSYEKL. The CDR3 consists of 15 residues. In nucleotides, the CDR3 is TGCGCCAGCAGCCAAGGACTAGCGGGGTACAATGAGCAGTTCTTC. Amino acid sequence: CASSQGLAGYNEQFF.

The CDR3 coding sequence is TGTGCCAGTAGTCCCCGACAGGGGCAAGGCTACGAGCAGTACTTC. It translates to CASSPRQGQGYEQYF. The genes are TRBV19 and TRBJ2-7, with 8 bases identical to TRBD1. Germline V CDR1 and CDR2: LNHDA, SQIVND (reference sequence). This CDR3 is 15 amino acids long. After removal of 5 bases from V and 3 bases from J, the junction contained 9 bases not matched to a gene.

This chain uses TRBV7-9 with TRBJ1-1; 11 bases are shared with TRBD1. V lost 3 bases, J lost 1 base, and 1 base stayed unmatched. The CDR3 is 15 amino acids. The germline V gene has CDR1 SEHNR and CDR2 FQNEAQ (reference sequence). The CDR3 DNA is TGTGCCAGCAGCTTGGGGACAGGGGGGAACACTGAAGCTTTCTTT. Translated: CASSLGTGGNTEAFF. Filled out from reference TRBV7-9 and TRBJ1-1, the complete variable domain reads DTGVSQNPRHKITKRGQNVTFRCDPISEHNRLYWYRQTLGQGPEFLTYFQNEAQLEKSRLLSDRFSAERPKGSFSTLEIQRTEQGDSAMYLCASSLGTGGNTEAFFGQGTRLTVV.

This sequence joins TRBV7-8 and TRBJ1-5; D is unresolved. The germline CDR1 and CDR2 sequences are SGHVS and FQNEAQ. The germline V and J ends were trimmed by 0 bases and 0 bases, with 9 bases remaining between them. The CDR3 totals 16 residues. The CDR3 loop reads CASSLASVHSNQPQHF. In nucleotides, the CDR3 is TGTGCCAGCAGCTTAGCGTCGGTCCATAGCAATCAGCCCCAGCATTTT.

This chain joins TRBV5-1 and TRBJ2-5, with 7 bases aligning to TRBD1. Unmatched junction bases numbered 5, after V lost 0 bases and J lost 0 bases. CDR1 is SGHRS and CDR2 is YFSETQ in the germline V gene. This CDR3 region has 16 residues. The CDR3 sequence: CASSLGQGSYQETQYF. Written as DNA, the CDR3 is TGCGCCAGCAGCTTGGGACAGGGTAGTTACCAAGAGACCCAGTACTTC. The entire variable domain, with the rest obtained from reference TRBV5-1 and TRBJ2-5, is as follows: KAGVTQTPRYLIKTRGQQVTLSCSPISGHRSVSWYQQTPGQGLQFLFEYFSETQRNKGNFPGRFSGRQFSNSRSEMNVSTLELGDSALYLCASSLGQGSYQETQYFGPGTRLLVL.

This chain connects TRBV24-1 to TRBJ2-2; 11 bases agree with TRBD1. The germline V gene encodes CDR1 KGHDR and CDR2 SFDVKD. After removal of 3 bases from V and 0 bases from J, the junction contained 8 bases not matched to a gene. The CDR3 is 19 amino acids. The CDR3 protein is CATSDPSGTGGSNTGELFF. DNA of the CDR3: TGTGCCACCAGTGATCCCAGCGGGACAGGGGGATCGAACACCGGGGAGCTGTTTTTT.

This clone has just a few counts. The CDR3 reads CASSLLASTAASGNTIYF. In DNA form, the CDR3 reads TGTGCCAGCAGCTTACTGGCGTCGACAGCCGCCTCTGGAAACACCATATATTTT. The V and J genes are TRBV11-2 and TRBJ1-3; TRBD1 is a possible D gene (5 bases). The CDR3 is 18 amino acids. Trimming pared 2 bases from V and 0 bases from J, leaving 17 bases between. The V gene's germline CDR1 is SGHAT and CDR2 FQNNGV.

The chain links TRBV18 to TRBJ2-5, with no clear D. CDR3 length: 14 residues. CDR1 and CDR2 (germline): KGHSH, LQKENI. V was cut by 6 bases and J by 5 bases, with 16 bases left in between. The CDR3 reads CASSPAIAGETQYF. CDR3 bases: TGTGCCAGCTCCCCGGCAATAGCCGGGGAGACCCAGTACTTC.

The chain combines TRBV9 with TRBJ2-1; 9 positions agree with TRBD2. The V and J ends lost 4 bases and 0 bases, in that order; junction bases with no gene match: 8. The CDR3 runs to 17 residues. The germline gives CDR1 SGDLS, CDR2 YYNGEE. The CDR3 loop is CASSPRTSASSYNEQFF. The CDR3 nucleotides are TGTGCCAGCAGCCCACGGACTAGCGCGAGCTCCTACAATGAGCAGTTCTTC.

The CDR3 protein is CAISAKQGWEGYTF. The CDR3 bases are TGTGCCATCAGCGCTAAGCAGGGGTGGGAAGGCTACACCTTC. The chain combines TRBV10-3 with TRBJ1-2, with a weak D call TRBD1 (6 bases). The CDR3 has 14 residues. The germline gives CDR1 ENHRY, CDR2 SYGVKD. The V end lost 6 bases, the J end lost 8 bases, and 19 bases lay between the germline ends.

The CDR3 loop reads CASRETGRGYTF. CDR3 DNA: TGTGCCAGCAGGGAGACAGGGCGCGGCTACACCTTC. This chain joins TRBV6-5 and TRBJ1-2, with 7 bases matching TRBD1. The CDR3 sequence is 12 residues long. The V segment lost 6 bases and the J segment 8 bases; nucleotides outside the gene matches: 6. CDR1 MNHEY and CDR2 SVGAGI come from the germline V gene.

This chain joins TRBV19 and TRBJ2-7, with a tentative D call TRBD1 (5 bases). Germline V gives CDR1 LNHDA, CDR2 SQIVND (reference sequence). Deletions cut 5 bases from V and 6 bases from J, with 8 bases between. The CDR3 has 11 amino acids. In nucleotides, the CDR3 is TGTGCCAGTAGTCAGGGATTCGAGCAGTACTTC. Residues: CASSQGFEQYF.

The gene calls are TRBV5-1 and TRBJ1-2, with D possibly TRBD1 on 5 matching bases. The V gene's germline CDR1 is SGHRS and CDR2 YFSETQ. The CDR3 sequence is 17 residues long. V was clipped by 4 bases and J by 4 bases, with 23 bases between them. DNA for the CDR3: TGCGCCAGCAGCCCTCTCCCGACAGAGGTCTACCTCTATGGCTACACCTTC. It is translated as CASSPLPTEVYLYGYTF.